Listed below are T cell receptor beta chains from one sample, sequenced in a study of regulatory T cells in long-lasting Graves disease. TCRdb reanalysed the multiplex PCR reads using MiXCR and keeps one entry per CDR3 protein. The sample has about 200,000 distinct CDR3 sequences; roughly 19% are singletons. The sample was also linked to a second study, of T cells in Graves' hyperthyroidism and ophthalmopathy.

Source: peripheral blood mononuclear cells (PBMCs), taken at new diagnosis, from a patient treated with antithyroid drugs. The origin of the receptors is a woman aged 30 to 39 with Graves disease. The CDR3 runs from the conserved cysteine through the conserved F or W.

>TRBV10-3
CAISEGLAGELNNEQFF
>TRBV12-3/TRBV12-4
CASSSLYRGGRQPQHF
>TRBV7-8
CASSLEFRNQPQHF
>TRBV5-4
CASSPGDREDTEAFF
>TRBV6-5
CASSFQGIEAFF
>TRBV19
CASSIGQNNQPQHF
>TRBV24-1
CATASQGNTGELFF
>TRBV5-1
CASSRAGVTDTQYF
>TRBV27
CASSFLVNTEAFF
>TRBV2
CASSGPGSYNEQFF
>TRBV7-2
CASSLFAGTAYEQYF
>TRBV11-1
CASRRGGEQETQYF
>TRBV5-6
CASSLWDGEAFF
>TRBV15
CATSRDRRETQYF
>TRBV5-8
CASSLIYEQYF
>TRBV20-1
CSATTRGPTEAFF
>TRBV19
CASSMDSTTDSNQPQHF
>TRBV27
CASRPGLGGADTQYF
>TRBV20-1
CSARDSRLAVNTGELFF
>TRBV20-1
CSARDRRNGEKLFF
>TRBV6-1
CASVAGRYEQYF
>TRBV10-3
CAISNPPGDTEAFF
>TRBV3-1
CASSQEMGLAYEQYF
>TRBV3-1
CASSPGTGNTYEQYF
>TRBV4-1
CASSHETSRVATNEKLFF
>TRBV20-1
CSAREGGLRYTF
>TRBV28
CASSPPPGLGAGMNTEAFF
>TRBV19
CASSIGGATGGGQPQHF
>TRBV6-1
CASSARQNEKLFF
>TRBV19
CASSIPGQVYEQYF
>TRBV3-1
CASSHRGRKTTNEKLFF
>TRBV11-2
CASSFRGLQIF
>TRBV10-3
CAIRSLRAGGYTF
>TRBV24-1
CATSDLQRHGYTF
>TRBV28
CASSPPTGETTEAFF
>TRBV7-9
CASSFGERYQETQYF
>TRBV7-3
CASSFKRGLSSGRRPTYNEQFF
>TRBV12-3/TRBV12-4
CASRAGFNEKLFF
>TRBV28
CASSLSGVPKAFF